Sequencing of this T cell receptor beta chain was carried out in a study of molecular identifiers for immune sequencing clone quantification. In its sample, this clonotype was seen many times. Its specificity is unknown. The V end lost 6 bases, the J end lost 4 bases, and 4 bases lay between the germline ends. The germline CDR1 and CDR2 sequences are LNHDA and SQIVND (reference sequence). The length of the CDR3 is 12 residues. MiXCR, run by TCRdb on the PCR reads, gives a single entry per CDR3 protein. The repertoire holds roughly 90,000 distinct CDR3 sequences, with over 15% as singletons. With RNA at 10%, 30% or 50%, naive CD8 libraries came from approximately 20,000 to 980,000 sorted cells. Study results and limitations: In naive cells, clones above 20 RNA copies held under 1% of molecules, whereas in effector cells they held over 97%.

The material sequenced was naive CD8+ T cells from blood, with Jurkat cell RNA spiked in. This sample's subset: FACS-sorted CD8+CD4-CCR7+CD45RA+ naive T cells. This chain links TRBV19 with TRBJ2-6; D is uncertain. The receptor was derived from a human donor in good health. Some libraries in this study had Jurkat cell RNA spiked in. Here the CDR3 reads CASRAGANVLTF. The CDR3 nucleotides read TGTGCCAGTAGGGCAGGGGCCAACGTCCTGACTTTC.